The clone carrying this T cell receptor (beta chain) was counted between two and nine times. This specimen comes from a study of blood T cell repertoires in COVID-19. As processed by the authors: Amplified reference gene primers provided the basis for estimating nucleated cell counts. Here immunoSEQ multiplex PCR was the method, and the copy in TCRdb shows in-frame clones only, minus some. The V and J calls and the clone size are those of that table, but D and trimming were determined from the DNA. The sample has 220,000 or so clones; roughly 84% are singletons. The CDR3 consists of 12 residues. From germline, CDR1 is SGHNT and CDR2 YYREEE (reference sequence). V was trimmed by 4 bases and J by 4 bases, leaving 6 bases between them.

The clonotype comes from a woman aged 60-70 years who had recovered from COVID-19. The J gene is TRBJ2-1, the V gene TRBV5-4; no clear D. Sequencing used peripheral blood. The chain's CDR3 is CASSVQYNEQFF. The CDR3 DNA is TGTGCCAGCAGCGTCCAATACAATGAGCAGTTCTTC.